A single sample is the source of the 3 T cell receptor beta chains below, sequenced in a study of immune evolution from preneoplasia to lung adenocarcinoma. Only in-frame clones appear in the TCRdb table, and some are missing; sequencing was by immunoSEQ multiplex PCR. The sample consists of more than 9,000 clones, under 90% of them appearing once. Sample: FFPE minimally invasive lung adenocarcinoma tissue. The receptor set was obtained from a person between 65 and 79 years old with lung adenocarcinoma.

V gene TRBV15 combines with J gene TRBJ1-5; D ambiguous. V was clipped by 5 bases and J by 7 bases, with 12 bases between them. The CDR3 contains 13 residues. Germline-derived CDR1 and CDR2 are LNHNV and YYDKDF (reference sequence). The CDR3 nucleotides read TGTGCCACCAGCCCCCGCCGGGAGCAGCCCCAGCATTTT. Amino acid sequence: CATSPRREQPQHF.

The J gene is TRBJ1-2, the V gene TRBV6-1, with 8 bases identical to TRBD1. The CDR3 covers 17 residues. The germline V gene encodes CDR1 MNHNS and CDR2 SASEGT. The J segment lost 2 bases and the V segment lost 4 bases, leaving 12 bases of the junction unmatched. The CDR3 DNA is TGTGCCAGCAGTGTGAGGAGGATTCAGGGGGCGAACTATGGCTACACCTTC. Translated: CASSVRRIQGANYGYTF.

This sequence joins TRBV5-1 and TRBJ2-3; 7 positions match TRBD1. The J segment lost 4 bases and the V segment lost 5 bases, leaving 13 bases of the junction unmatched. The germline V gene encodes CDR1 SGHRS and CDR2 YFSETQ. This CDR3 has 16 residues. CDR3: CASRAQTGIFADTQYF. The CDR3 DNA sequence: TGCGCCAGCAGAGCACAGACAGGGATATTTGCAGATACGCAGTATTTT.